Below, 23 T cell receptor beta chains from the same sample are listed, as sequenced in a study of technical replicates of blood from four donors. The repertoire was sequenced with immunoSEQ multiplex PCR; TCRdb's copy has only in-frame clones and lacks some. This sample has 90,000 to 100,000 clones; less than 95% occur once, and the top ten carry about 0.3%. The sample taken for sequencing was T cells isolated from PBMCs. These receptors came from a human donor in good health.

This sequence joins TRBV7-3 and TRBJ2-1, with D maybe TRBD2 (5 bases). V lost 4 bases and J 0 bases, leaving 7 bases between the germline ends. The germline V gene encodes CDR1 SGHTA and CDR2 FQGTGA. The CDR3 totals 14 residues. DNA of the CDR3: TGTGCCAGCAGCTCCGGAGGCTCCTACAATGAGCAGTTCTTC. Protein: CASSSGGSYNEQFF.

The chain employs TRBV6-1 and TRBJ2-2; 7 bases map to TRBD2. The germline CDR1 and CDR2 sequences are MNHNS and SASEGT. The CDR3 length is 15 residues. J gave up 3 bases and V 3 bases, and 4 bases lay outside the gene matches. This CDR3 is CASSDFGRYTGELFF. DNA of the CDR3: TGTGCCAGCAGTGATTTCGGGAGGTACACCGGGGAGCTGTTTTTT.

CDR3 sequence: CASSLSTSRAREQYF. Written as DNA, the CDR3 is TGTGCCAGCAGTTTATCCACCTCCAGGGCTCGGGAGCAGTACTTC. The chain carries TRBV28 and TRBJ2-7, with D possibly matching TRBD1 (5 bases). CDR3 size: 15 residues. In germline, CDR1 is MDHEN, CDR2 SYDVKM. Deletions cut 1 base from V and 7 bases from J, with 17 bases between.

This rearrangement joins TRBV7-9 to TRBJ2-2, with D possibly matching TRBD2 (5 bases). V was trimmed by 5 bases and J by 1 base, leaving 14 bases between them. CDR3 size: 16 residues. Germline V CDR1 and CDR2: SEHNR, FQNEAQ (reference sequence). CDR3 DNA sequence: TGTGCCAGCAGCCCTCCGAGCGGAGTGAACACCGGGGAGCTGTTTTTT. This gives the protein CASSPPSGVNTGELFF.

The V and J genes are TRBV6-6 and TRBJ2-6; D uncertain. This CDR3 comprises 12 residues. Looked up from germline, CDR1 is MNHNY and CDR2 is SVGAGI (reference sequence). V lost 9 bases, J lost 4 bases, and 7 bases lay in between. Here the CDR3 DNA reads TGTGCCAGTGACTCCGGGGCCAACGTCCTGACTTTC. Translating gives CASDSGANVLTF.

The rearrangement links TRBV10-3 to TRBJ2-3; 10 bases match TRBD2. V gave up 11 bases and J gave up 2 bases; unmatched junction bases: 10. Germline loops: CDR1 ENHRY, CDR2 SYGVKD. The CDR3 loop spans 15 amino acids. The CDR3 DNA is TGTGCCGCCCGGACTAGCGGAGGGAACACAGATACGCAGTATTTT. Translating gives CAARTSGGNTDTQYF.

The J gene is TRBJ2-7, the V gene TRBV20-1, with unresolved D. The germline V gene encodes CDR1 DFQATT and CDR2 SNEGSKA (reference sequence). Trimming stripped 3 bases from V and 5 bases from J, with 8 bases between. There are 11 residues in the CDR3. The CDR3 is CSASNGNEQYF. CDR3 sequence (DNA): TGCAGTGCTAGTAACGGTAACGAGCAGTACTTC.

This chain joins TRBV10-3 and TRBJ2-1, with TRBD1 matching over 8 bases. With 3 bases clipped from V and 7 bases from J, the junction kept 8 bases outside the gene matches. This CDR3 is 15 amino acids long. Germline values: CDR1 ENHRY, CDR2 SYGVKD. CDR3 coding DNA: TGTGCCATCAGTGACGTGGACAGGGTCGGGAATGAGCAGTTCTTC. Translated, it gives CAISDVDRVGNEQFF.

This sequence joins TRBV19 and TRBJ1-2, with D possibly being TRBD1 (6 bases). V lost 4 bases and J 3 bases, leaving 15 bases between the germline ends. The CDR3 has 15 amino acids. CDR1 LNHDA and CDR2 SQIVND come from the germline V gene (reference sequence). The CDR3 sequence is CASSTHRAGDYGYTF. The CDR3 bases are TGTGCCAGTAGTACCCACAGGGCAGGCGACTATGGCTACACCTTC.

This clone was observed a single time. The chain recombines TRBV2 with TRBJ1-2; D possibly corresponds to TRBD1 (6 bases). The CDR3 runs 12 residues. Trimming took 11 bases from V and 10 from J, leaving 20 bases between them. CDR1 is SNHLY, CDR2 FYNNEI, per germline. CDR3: CAGNLGAHSYTF. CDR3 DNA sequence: TGTGCCGGCAACCTGGGGGCCCATTCCTACACCTTC.

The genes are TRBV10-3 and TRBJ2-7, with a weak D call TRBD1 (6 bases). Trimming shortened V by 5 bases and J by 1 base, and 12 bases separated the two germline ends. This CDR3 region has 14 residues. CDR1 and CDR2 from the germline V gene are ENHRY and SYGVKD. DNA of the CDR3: TGTGCCATCAGTACAGGGAAGGTTTCCTACGAGCAGTACTTC. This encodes CAISTGKVSYEQYF.

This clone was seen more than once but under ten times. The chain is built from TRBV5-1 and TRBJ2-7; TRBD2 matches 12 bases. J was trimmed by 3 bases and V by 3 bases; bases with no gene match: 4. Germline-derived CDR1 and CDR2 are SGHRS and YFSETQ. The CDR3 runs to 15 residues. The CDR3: CASSWTSGTIYEQYF. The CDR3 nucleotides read TGCGCCAGCAGCTGGACTAGCGGGACGATCTACGAGCAGTACTTC.

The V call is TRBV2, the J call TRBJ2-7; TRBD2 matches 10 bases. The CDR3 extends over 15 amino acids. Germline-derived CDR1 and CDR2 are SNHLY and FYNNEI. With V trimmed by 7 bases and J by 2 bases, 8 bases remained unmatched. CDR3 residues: CASKISGRFPYEQYF. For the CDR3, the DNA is TGTGCCAGCAAGATTAGCGGGAGGTTCCCCTACGAGCAGTACTTC.

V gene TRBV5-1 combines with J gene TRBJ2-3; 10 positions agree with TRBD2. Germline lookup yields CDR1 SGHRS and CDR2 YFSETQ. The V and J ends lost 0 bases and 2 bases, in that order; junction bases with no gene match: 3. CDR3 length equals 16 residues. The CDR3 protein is CASSLETSGYTDTQYF. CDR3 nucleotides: TGCGCCAGCAGCTTGGAGACTAGCGGGTACACAGATACGCAGTATTTT.

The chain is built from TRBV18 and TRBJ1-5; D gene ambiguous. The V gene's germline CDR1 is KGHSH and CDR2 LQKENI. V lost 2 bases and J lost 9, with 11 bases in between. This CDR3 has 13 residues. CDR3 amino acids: CASSPNMNWPQHF. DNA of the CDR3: TGTGCCAGCTCACCAAATATGAACTGGCCCCAGCATTTT.

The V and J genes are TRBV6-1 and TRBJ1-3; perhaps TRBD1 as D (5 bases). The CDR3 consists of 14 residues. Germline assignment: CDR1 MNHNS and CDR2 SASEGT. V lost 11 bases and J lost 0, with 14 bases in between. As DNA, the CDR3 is TGTGCCTCGCGACAGTTGAGCTCTGGAAACACCATATATTTT. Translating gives CASRQLSSGNTIYF.

CDR3 sequence reads: CASSPWTSGRGYEQYF. For the CDR3, the DNA is TGTGCCAGCAGTCCCTGGACTAGCGGGAGAGGATACGAGCAGTACTTC. The V gene is TRBV27, the J gene TRBJ2-7, with 13 positions matching TRBD2. V lost 5 bases, J lost 4 bases, and 8 bases stayed unmatched. Germline loops: CDR1 MNHEY, CDR2 SMNVEV (reference sequence). The CDR3 has 16 residues.

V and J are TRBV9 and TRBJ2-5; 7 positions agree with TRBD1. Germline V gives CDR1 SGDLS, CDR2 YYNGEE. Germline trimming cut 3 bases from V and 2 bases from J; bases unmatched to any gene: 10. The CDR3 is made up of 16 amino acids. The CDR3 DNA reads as TGTGCCAGCAGCGCAAACGTCCAGGGGGTTCAAGAGACCCAGTACTTC. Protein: CASSANVQGVQETQYF.

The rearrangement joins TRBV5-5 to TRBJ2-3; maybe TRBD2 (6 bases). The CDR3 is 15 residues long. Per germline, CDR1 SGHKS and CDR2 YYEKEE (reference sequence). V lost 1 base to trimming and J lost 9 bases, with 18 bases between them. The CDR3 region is CASSLTAREQDTQYF. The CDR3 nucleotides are TGTGCCAGCAGCTTGACGGCACGGGAGCAGGACACGCAGTATTTT.

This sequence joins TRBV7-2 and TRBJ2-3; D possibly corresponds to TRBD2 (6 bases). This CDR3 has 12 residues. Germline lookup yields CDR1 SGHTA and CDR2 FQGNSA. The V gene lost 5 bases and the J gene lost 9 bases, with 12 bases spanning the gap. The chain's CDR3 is CASSPNRGTQYF. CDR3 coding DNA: TGTGCCAGCAGCCCCAATCGGGGGACGCAGTATTTT.

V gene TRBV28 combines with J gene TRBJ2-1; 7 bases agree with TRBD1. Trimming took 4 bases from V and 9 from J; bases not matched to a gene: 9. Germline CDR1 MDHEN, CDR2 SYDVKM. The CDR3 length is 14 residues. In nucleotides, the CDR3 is TGTGCCAGCAGTTCAAGGGACAGAAACTCTGAGCAGTTCTTC. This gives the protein CASSSRDRNSEQFF.

CDR3 sequence reads: CSVEDVGGSAYEQYF. Here the CDR3 DNA reads TGCAGCGTTGAAGATGTCGGGGGGTCAGCCTACGAGCAGTACTTC. The chain uses TRBV29-1 and TRBJ2-7; 7 nucleotides agree with TRBD2. The J segment lost 2 bases and the V segment lost 0 bases, leaving 7 bases of the junction unmatched. CDR3 size: 15 residues. Per germline, CDR1 SQVTM and CDR2 ANQGSEA.

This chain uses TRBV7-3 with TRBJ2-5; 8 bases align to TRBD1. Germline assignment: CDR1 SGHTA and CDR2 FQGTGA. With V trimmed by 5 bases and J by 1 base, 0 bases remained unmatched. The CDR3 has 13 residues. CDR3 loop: CASSQGAQETQYF. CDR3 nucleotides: TGTGCCAGCAGCCAGGGGGCCCAAGAGACCCAGTACTTC.